Below, 30 T cell receptor beta chains from the same sample are listed, as sequenced in a study of control samples from healthy donors and cancer patients. The method was immunoSEQ multiplex PCR; TCRdb's version includes in-frame clones alone and lacks a portion of them. The sample contains nearly 35,000 clones, over 85% of which appear only once. The specimen was PBMCs. Every receptor here comes from a man aged 35-49 years with colorectal cancer.

The genes are TRBV6-2 or TRBV6-3 and TRBJ1-1; a possible D gene is TRBD1 (5 bases). The germline V gene encodes CDR1 MNHEY and CDR2 SVGEGT. The length of the CDR3 is 14 residues. Trimming left V 6 bases short and J 5 bases short, with 16 bases between. The CDR3 coding sequence is TGTGCCAGCAGCCTCGGACGGGGGGAGACTGAAGCTTTCTTT. This encodes CASSLGRGETEAFF.

This clone has just one count. J is TRBJ1-5 and V is TRBV19; weak D call: TRBD1 (6 bases). CDR1 is LNHDA and CDR2 is SQIVND in the germline V gene (reference sequence). Trimming cost V 5 bases and J 7 bases, with 12 bases left between them. This CDR3 has 13 residues. Here the CDR3 DNA reads TGTGCCAGTAGTGACGACAGGATCCAGCCCCAGCATTTT. Its translation: CASSDDRIQPQHF.

J is TRBJ2-3 and V is TRBV3-1 (or the pseudogene TRBV3-2), with D maybe TRBD2 (7 bases). Between the trimmed V and J ends, which lost 0 bases and 3 bases, there was a span of 16 bases. CDR1 and CDR2 (germline): LGHDT, YNNKEL (reference sequence). CDR3 length: 17 amino acids. The DNA for the CDR3 is TGTGCCAGCAGCCAAGATCTGAGGGGGGGTCGGACAGATACGCAGTATTTT. The encoded protein is CASSQDLRGGRTDTQYF.

This chain's CDR3 is CATSRDQGLYNEQFF. CDR3 DNA: TGTGCCACCAGCAGAGATCAGGGCCTTTACAATGAGCAGTTCTTC. The gene calls are TRBV15 and TRBJ2-1; TRBD1 might be the D (5 bases). Germline assignment: CDR1 LNHNV and CDR2 YYDKDF (reference sequence). The CDR3 is 15 amino acids. Trimming cost V 0 bases and J 4 bases, with 10 bases left between them.

This sequence joins TRBV5-6 and TRBJ2-6, with TRBD2 matching over 8 bases. V was pared by 4 bases and J by 4 bases, with 10 bases of the junction left unmatched. The CDR3 sequence is 17 residues long. The germline V gene has CDR1 SGHDT and CDR2 YYEEEE. The CDR3 DNA is TGTGCCAGCAGCACCTCCCCGCTAGCGGGCGGGGCCAACGTCCTGACTTTC. This sequence encodes CASSTSPLAGGANVLTF.

The V gene is TRBV7-9, the J gene TRBJ2-7; D is undetermined. Between the trimmed V and J ends, which lost 2 bases and 3 bases, there was a span of 5 bases. The CDR3 length is 12 residues. CDR1 and CDR2 from the germline V gene are SEHNR and FQNEAQ (reference sequence). The CDR3 is CASSLTSYEQYF. The CDR3 DNA follows: TGTGCCAGCAGCTTAACCAGCTACGAGCAGTACTTC.

This clone occurred once. The same CDR3 also results from other DNA sequences found in this sample. This CDR3 reads CASSPVGRETQYF. The CDR3 DNA reads as TGTGCCAGCTCACCCGTGGGTAGAGAGACCCAGTACTTC. This chain links TRBV18 with TRBJ2-5; D unresolved. Germline V CDR1 and CDR2: KGHSH, LQKENI. V shed 3 bases and J shed 4 bases, with 9 bases lying between them. The CDR3 runs to 13 residues.

The V gene is TRBV7-8, the J gene TRBJ2-2, with TRBD1 matching 8 bases. The germline gives CDR1 SGHVS, CDR2 FQNEAQ. The CDR3 is 18 residues long. V gave up 5 bases and J gave up 0 bases; unmatched junction bases: 11. The CDR3 nucleotides are TGTGCCAGCAGCCACTATGCAGGGGGCACAACGAACACCGGGGAGCTGTTTTTT. It is translated as CASSHYAGGTTNTGELFF.

This clone was seen just once. The chain couples TRBV12-3 or TRBV12-4 to TRBJ2-7; D gene unclear. V lost 1 base, J lost 1 base, and 5 bases lay in between. This CDR3 region has 13 residues. CDR3 protein: CASSLVSSYEQYF. The CDR3 DNA reads TGTGCCAGCAGTTTAGTAAGTTCCTACGAGCAGTACTTC.

The chain links TRBV2 to TRBJ2-6, with D maybe TRBD2 (6 bases). Germline loops: CDR1 SNHLY, CDR2 FYNNEI. Trimming shortened V by 5 bases and J by 4 bases, and 12 bases separated the two germline ends. This CDR3 contains 15 residues. CDR3 sequence: CASSPRGVGANVLTF. Here the CDR3 DNA reads TGTGCCAGCAGTCCCCGCGGGGTAGGGGCCAACGTCCTGACTTTC.

V and J are TRBV12-3 or TRBV12-4 and TRBJ2-3; the D is unclear. The CDR3 has 12 residues. The V and J ends lost 7 bases and 1 base respectively, with 6 bases between them. CDR3 in DNA: TGTGCCAGCAAGTCCCGCACAGATACGCAGTATTTT. Translation: CASKSRTDTQYF.

The rearrangement links TRBV7-8 to TRBJ2-7; D is unresolved. V gave up 1 base and J gave up 1 base, with 11 bases separating them. The CDR3 length is 15 residues. Germline CDR1 is SGHVS and CDR2 is FQNEAQ. For the CDR3, the DNA is TGTGCCAGCAGCTTAGTGGGTCTTGGATCCTACGAGCAGTACTTC. As protein: CASSLVGLGSYEQYF.

The chain recombines TRBV27 with TRBJ2-2; maybe TRBD1 (5 bases). The CDR3 loop spans 14 amino acids. V shed 4 bases and J shed 3 bases, with 9 bases lying between them. Germline lookup yields CDR1 MNHEY and CDR2 SMNVEV (reference sequence). The chain's CDR3 is CASSSGWHTGELFF. DNA for the CDR3: TGTGCCAGCAGTTCAGGGTGGCACACCGGGGAGCTGTTTTTT.

The V and J genes are TRBV6-6 and TRBJ2-3; 9 nucleotides match TRBD1. The junction had 8 bases not matched to a gene; V was cut back by 8 bases and J by 5 bases. The CDR3 totals 14 residues. The germline gives CDR1 MNHNY, CDR2 SVGAGI (reference sequence). DNA for the CDR3: TGTGCCAGCTACAGGGGGCTCTCGGGAGATACGCAGTATTTT. Amino acids: CASYRGLSGDTQYF.

J is TRBJ2-1 and V is TRBV5-5, with D possibly TRBD2 on 5 matching bases. This CDR3 spans 12 amino acids. Germline V lookup: CDR1 SGHKS, CDR2 YYEKEE (reference sequence). The germline V and J ends were trimmed by 3 bases and 8 bases, with 9 bases remaining between them. CDR3 sequence: CASSSGVHEQFF. The CDR3 region has the DNA TGTGCCAGCAGCTCCGGGGTCCATGAGCAGTTCTTC.

V gene TRBV19 combines with J gene TRBJ1-1, with D hard to call. This CDR3 is 16 amino acids long. The germline CDR1 and CDR2 sequences are LNHDA and SQIVND (reference sequence). The V gene lost 4 bases and the J gene lost 2 bases, with 17 bases spanning the gap. CDR3 sequence: CASSRDLGVPNTEAFF. The CDR3 DNA sequence: TGTGCCAGTAGTAGGGATCTTGGGGTTCCAAACACTGAAGCTTTCTTT.

The chain carries TRBV19 and TRBJ2-2, with D tentatively TRBD1 (6 bases). Germline V gives CDR1 LNHDA, CDR2 SQIVND (reference sequence). V was pared by 11 bases and J by 7 bases, with 17 bases between. The CDR3 has 13 amino acids. CDR3 residues: CAARDRQSGELFF. Here the CDR3 DNA reads TGTGCCGCCAGAGACAGGCAGAGCGGGGAGCTGTTTTTT.

This clone was counted only a few times. V usage is TRBV5-1 and J usage is TRBJ2-3; D is possibly TRBD1 or TRBD2 (5 bases each). The V end was cut by 4 bases, the J end by 9 bases, with 24 bases between. The CDR3 covers 16 residues. Germline assignment: CDR1 SGHRS and CDR2 YFSETQ. The CDR3 DNA reads TGCGCCAGCAGCCCAACCGGGACCGGGGTACGGGGAACGCAGTATTTT. Its translation is CASSPTGTGVRGTQYF.

This chain connects TRBV7-9 to TRBJ2-5; no clear D. Germline V gene data show CDR1 as SEHNR and CDR2 as FQNEAQ (reference sequence). CDR3 length equals 14 residues. V gave up 1 base and J gave up 5 bases, with 11 bases separating them. For the CDR3, the DNA is TGTGCCAGCAGCTTAGTTGGTAGCTTGGAGACCCAGTACTTC. It translates to CASSLVGSLETQYF.

In its sample, this clone was seen once. A junction end diverges from the germline sequence, so it may reflect a read error. The chain has TRBV7-2 and TRBJ2-2; no definite D call. This CDR3 is 14 amino acids long. Germline V lookup: CDR1 SGHTA, CDR2 FQGNSA. The CDR3 nucleotides are TGTGCCAGCAGATTAGCCAGTTGGTCCGGGGAGCTGTTTTTT. As protein: CASRLASWSGELFF.

The V gene is TRBV7-2, the J gene TRBJ1-6; D remains unclear. Germline CDR1 is SGHTA and CDR2 is FQGNSA. The CDR3 is 15 amino acids. V lost 2 bases and J lost 7, with 12 bases in between. The CDR3 DNA follows: TGTGCCAGCAGCTTAAATCAAGGATGGAATTCACCCCTCCACTTT. This encodes CASSLNQGWNSPLHF.

This sequence joins TRBV6-5 and TRBJ2-7, with 7 bases identical to TRBD2. Germline CDR1 MNHEY, CDR2 SVGAGI. V lost 7 bases to trimming and J lost 0 bases; unmatched junction nucleotides: 9. The CDR3 covers 15 residues. CDR3 sequence reads: CASTPGGFRSYEQYF. CDR3 bases: TGTGCCAGCACCCCGGGGGGTTTTCGCTCCTACGAGCAGTACTTC.

The chain couples TRBV28 to TRBJ1-5; TRBD1 is a possible D gene (5 bases). The CDR3 has 13 amino acids. The V and J ends lost 9 bases and 4 bases respectively, with 13 bases between them. Germline CDR1 reads MDHEN; CDR2 reads SYDVKM. The CDR3 region is CASLGGTNQPQHF. The CDR3 DNA reads as TGTGCCAGTTTGGGGGGTACAAATCAGCCCCAGCATTTT.

V and J are TRBV19 and TRBJ1-5; D may be TRBD1 (5 bases). CDR1 is LNHDA, CDR2 SQIVND, per germline (reference sequence). The CDR3 length is 16 residues. Trimming removed 3 bases from V and 6 bases from J, with 18 bases in between. The CDR3 spells CASSIFSQGLRQPQHF. For the CDR3, the DNA is TGTGCCAGTAGTATTTTTAGTCAGGGCCTTCGTCAGCCCCAGCATTTT.

The rearrangement joins TRBV4-1 to TRBJ1-2, with D perhaps matching TRBD1 (6 bases). The CDR3 is made up of 16 amino acids. CDR1 is MGHRA, CDR2 YSYEKL, per germline. Trimming took 3 bases from V and 2 from J, leaving 16 bases between them. CDR3 bases: TGCGCCAGCAGCCAGGGGGGCGTATCTATAAACTATGGCTACACCTTC. It codes for CASSQGGVSINYGYTF.

This clone was seen only once. The J gene is TRBJ1-6, the V gene TRBV7-2; D gene unclear. The CDR3 spans 15 residues. The V gene lost 8 bases and the J gene lost 0 bases, with 11 bases spanning the gap. Germline CDR1 and CDR2: SGHTA and FQGNSA. The CDR3 loop is CASEFLDSYNSPLHF. The CDR3 nucleotides read TGTGCCAGCGAATTTTTGGACTCCTATAATTCACCCCTCCACTTT.

CDR3 loop: CASSTEGSYEQYF. CDR3 DNA sequence: TGTGCCAGTAGTACCGAGGGCTCCTACGAGCAGTACTTC. This chain uses TRBV19 with TRBJ2-7; maybe TRBD2 (5 bases). The germline CDR1 and CDR2 sequences are LNHDA and SQIVND (reference sequence). CDR3 length equals 13 residues. V lost 4 bases and J 0 bases, leaving 7 bases between the germline ends. Full variable domain (outside the CDR3, taken from reference TRBV19 and TRBJ2-7): DGGITQSPKYLFRKEGQNVTLSCEQNLNHDAMYWYRQDPGQGLRLIYYSQIVNDFQKGDIAEGYSVSREKKESFPLTVTSAQKNPTAFYLCASSTEGSYEQYFGPGTRLTVT.

A single count supports this clone. The chain uses TRBV3-1 (or the pseudogene TRBV3-2) and TRBJ2-7, with D possibly TRBD2 on 6 matching bases. V dropped 4 bases and J dropped 0 bases, with 10 bases sitting between them. The CDR3 extends over 14 amino acids. In germline, CDR1 is LGHDT, CDR2 YNNKEL (reference sequence). The CDR3 loop is CASSRRDSSYEQYF. The CDR3, as DNA: TGTGCCAGCAGCCGCCGGGACTCCTCCTACGAGCAGTACTTC.

This sequence joins TRBV2 and TRBJ2-5; 10 bases map to TRBD2. Germline V gives CDR1 SNHLY, CDR2 FYNNEI. V dropped 3 bases and J dropped 4; count of bases not matched to a gene: 2. This CDR3 comprises 14 residues. The CDR3 DNA follows: TGTGCCAGCAGTGATAGCGGGGGGATAGAGACCCAGTACTTC. Translated: CASSDSGGIETQYF.

The chain is built from TRBV7-9 and TRBJ2-7; TRBD2 agrees at 7 bases. Germline trimming cut 3 bases from V and 3 bases from J; bases unmatched to any gene: 8. The V gene's germline CDR1 is SEHNR and CDR2 FQNEAQ (reference sequence). This CDR3 comprises 15 residues. The DNA for the CDR3 is TGTGCCAGCAGCTTTCCCGGGAGGCCCTACTACGAGCAGTACTTC. It is translated as CASSFPGRPYYEQYF.